One T cell receptor (beta chain) is described in this entry. A few counts support this clonotype. Its antigen has not been determined. There are no base qualities to consult, and no much larger clone falls within one base. The donors were under 40 Caucasian individuals from Russia, aged roughly 6 to 100 years, who were systemically healthy. Roughly 10 milliliters of peripheral blood were collected from each donor into EDTA-treated Vacutainer tubes. Ficoll-Paque density-gradient centrifugation was used to isolate PBMCs, with at least 6.5 million per sample. Trizol reagent was used to extract total RNA from PBMCs, with at least 6 micrograms per sample. For every donor, flow cytometry on a PBMC aliquot measured the percentage of naive CD45RAhigh/CD27high T cells. This record belongs to a study of blood T cells in healthy people across ages (dated by TCRdb to the mid-2010s). General notes on the study: Template switching captured roughly one uniquely barcoded TCR beta cDNA molecule per two T cells in model experiments. Donors were grouped into four age groups: young (average approximately 16 years), middle-aged (39), aged (about 60) and long-lived (approximately 82). Donors of different ages were randomly distributed across sequencing lanes to avoid experimental bias. The study analyzed two additional independent replicas of 1 million unique cDNA reads from the same blood draw for two donors, one aged 18 to 30 and one aged 80 or older. To track age-related changes in TCR beta repertoire diversity, the study relied on deep sequencing normalized with unique cDNA molecular identifiers. Beyond this particular receptor, the publication reports: Compared with the aged group, the long-lived group had more naive CD4+ T cells, fewer expanded clones and increased TCR diversity, suggesting age selection. There was a strong correlation between observed TCR beta diversity and the percentage of naive T cells measured by flow cytometry. Bulk unsorted PBMC profiling prevented conclusive comparison of naive and antigen-experienced compartments. Estimates of total diversity based on one million sequenced T cells were regarded as lower bounds and as underestimates. Observed TCR beta diversity per million T cells fell roughly linearly with age, and a significant reduction was already apparent by age around 44. Because donor CMV infection status was unknown, age-related changes in expanded clonotypes were potentially confounded.

The germline V gene encodes CDR1 DFQATT and CDR2 SNEGSKA (reference sequence). Trimming takes 4 bases from V and 8 bases from J, and the germline ends sit 12 bases apart. The CDR3 measures 12 amino acids from cysteine to phenylalanine. The DNA shown is the 36-base CDR3, in frame from base 1. Receptor amplification or capture employed 5' RACE. These reads were obtained on an Illumina HiSeq 2500. A second about 6 to 11 cycle PCR used a sample-barcoded 5' primer and a J-beta primer mix. A unique molecular identifier was introduced onto each TCR beta cDNA molecule by a template-switch 5' adaptor carrying 12 random nucleotides. Each sample yielded at least 3 million CDR3-containing paired-end reads. First-strand cDNA was synthesized from all RNA with the Mint cDNA synthesis kit, primed by a TRBC-specific oligonucleotide. After uracil-DNA glycosylase treatment, a first 18-cycle PCR used universal primers M1SS and BC2_uni_R on all cDNA. The source study handled its data this way. For normalization, 1 million high-quality reads were randomly selected from each sample, with every read carrying a distinct molecular identifier. Reads with shared molecular identifiers were discarded instead of being binned into consensus sequences. CDR3 identification, clonotype clustering and error correction used MiTCR with a Q25 quality threshold and the strictest error-elimination algorithm. A nonparametric unseen species model using Euler transformation provided a lower-bound estimate of total TCR beta diversity. In-frame beta chains were kept once TCRdb had trimmed the public reads at Q25 with fastp and called clones with MiXCR. Every entry covers one CDR3 protein and lists the most common genes and DNA from its rows. V and J calls and clone size were set by TCRdb, not the authors. This sample holds some 1,500,000 distinct CDR3 sequences; approximately 43% were observed only once. The ten most abundant clones make up 4% of the sample.

The specimen was blood. The TCR was taken from a young woman in good health. Recombination linked TRBV20-1 to TRBJ2-1, and perhaps TRBD1 as D gene, on 6 matching bases. At the DNA level, the sequence is TGCAGTGCTACCAAACAGGGCTATGAGCAGTTCTTC. This gives the protein CSATKQGYEQFF.